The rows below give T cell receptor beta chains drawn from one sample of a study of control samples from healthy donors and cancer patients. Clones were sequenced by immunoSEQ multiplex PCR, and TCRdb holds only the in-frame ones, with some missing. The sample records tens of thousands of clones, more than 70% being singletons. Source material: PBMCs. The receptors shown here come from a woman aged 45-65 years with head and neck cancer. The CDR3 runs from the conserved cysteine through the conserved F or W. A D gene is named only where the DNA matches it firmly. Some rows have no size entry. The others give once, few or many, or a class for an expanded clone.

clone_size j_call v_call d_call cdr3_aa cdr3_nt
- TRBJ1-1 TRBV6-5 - CASEVRVSEAFF TGTGCCTCCGAGGTCAGGGTGTCTGAAGCTTTCTTT
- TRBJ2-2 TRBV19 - CASSIDPLGGRGVTGELFF TGTGCCAGTAGTATAGATCCCCTCGGTGGCAGGGGGGTCACCGGGGAGCTGTTTTTT
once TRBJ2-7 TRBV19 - CASSPEQGREQYF TGTGCCAGTAGTCCTGAACAGGGTCGCGAGCAGTACTTC
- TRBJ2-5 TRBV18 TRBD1 CASSAGGAGQETQYF TGTGCCAGCTCCGCAGGGGGCGCCGGGCAAGAGACCCAGTACTTC
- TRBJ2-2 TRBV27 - CASSGQSSALNTGELFF TGTGCCAGCAGCGGACAGTCTAGTGCCTTAAACACCGGGGAGCTGTTTTTT
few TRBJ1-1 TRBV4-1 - CASSQDRNGGQRAEAFF TGCGCCAGCAGCCAAGATCGAAACGGGGGGCAGCGGGCTGAAGCTTTCTTT
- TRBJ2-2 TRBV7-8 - CASSLDPNTGELFF TGTGCCAGCAGCTTGGACCCGAACACCGGGGAGCTGTTTTTT
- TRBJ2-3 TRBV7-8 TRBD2 CASSPLAGVRTDTQYF TGTGCCAGCAGCCCCCTAGCGGGGGTGCGCACAGATACGCAGTATTTT
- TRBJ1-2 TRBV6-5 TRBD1 CASTGGQGVFGYTF TGTGCCAGCACCGGGGGACAGGGAGTTTTTGGCTACACCTTC
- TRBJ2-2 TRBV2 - CASSALTTGELFF TGTGCCAGCAGTGCGCTTACCACCGGGGAGCTGTTTTTT
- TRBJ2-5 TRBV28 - CASSLFPRGRQETQYF TGTGCCAGCAGTTTATTCCCCAGGGGAAGACAAGAGACCCAGTACTTC
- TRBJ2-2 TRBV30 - CAWSVGVTGELFF TGTGCCTGGAGTGTTGGCGTCACCGGGGAGCTGTTTTTT
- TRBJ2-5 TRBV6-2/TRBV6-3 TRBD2 CASSSALAGMGQETQYF TGTGCCAGCAGTTCCGCCTTAGCGGGGATGGGGCAAGAGACCCAGTACTTC
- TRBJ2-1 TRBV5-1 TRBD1 CASSFLVGQGAGSVGPEQFF TGCGCCAGCAGCTTCCTGGTTGGACAGGGGGCGGGTTCGGTTGGTCCTGAGCAGTTCTTC
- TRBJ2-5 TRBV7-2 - CASSLARGRMETQYF TGTGCCAGCAGCTTAGCGAGGGGACGAATGGAGACCCAGTACTTC
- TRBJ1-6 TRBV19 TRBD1 CASSSGTDYNSPLHF TGTGCCAGTAGCTCGGGGACAGACTATAATTCACCCCTCCACTTT
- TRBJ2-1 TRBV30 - CAWLGGSSYNEQFF TGTGCCTGGCTCGGGGGAAGCTCCTACAATGAGCAGTTCTTC
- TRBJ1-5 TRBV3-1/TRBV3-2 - CASSMRQGTQPQHF TGTGCCAGCAGCATGCGGCAGGGAACTCAGCCCCAGCATTTT
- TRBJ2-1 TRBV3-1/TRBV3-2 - CASSQGISFLGYNEQFF TGTGCCAGCAGCCAGGGGATTAGCTTCTTGGGGTACAATGAGCAGTTCTTC
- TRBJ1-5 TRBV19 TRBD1 CASSQDRVVDQPQHF TGTGCCAGTAGTCAAGACAGGGTAGTAGATCAGCCCCAGCATTTT
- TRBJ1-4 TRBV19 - CANSRGYNEKLFF TGTGCCAATAGCCGGGGTTATAATGAAAAACTGTTTTTT
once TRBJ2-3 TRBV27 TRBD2 CASSLGGAHDTQYF TGTGCCAGCAGTTTGGGAGGGGCGCATGATACGCAGTATTTT
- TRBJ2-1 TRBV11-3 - CASSFDRDSYNEQFF TGTGCCAGCAGCTTTGACCGGGACTCCTACAATGAGCAGTTCTTC
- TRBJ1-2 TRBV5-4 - CASSLKNRDNYGYTF TGTGCCAGCAGCTTAAAAAACAGGGATAACTATGGCTACACCTTC
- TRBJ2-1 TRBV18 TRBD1 CASSNAQGAYNEQFF TGTGCCAGCTCAAACGCACAGGGGGCCTACAATGAGCAGTTCTTC
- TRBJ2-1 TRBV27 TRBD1 CASTARQGSYNEQFF TGTGCCAGCACCGCCAGACAGGGGTCCTACAATGAGCAGTTCTTC
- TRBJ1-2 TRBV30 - CAWRGSYGYTF TGTGCCTGGAGAGGGAGCTATGGCTACACCTTC
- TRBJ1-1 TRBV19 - CASILTGTHSTEAFF TGTGCCAGTATCCTCACCGGGACACATTCCACTGAAGCTTTCTTT
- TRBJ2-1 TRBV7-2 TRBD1 CASSLPRQGMGWNEQFF TGTGCCAGCAGCTTACCCCGACAGGGGATGGGTTGGAATGAGCAGTTCTTC
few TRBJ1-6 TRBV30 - CAWSVAVQWGKSPLHF TGTGCCTGGAGTGTAGCAGTCCAATGGGGGAAATCACCCCTCCACTTT
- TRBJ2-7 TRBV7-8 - CASSLLVGGYEQYF TGTGCCAGCAGCTTATTAGTGGGCGGCTACGAGCAGTACTTC
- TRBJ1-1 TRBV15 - CATSRDTEPGGNTEAFF TGTGCCACCAGCAGAGATACTGAACCGGGAGGGAATACTGAAGCTTTCTTT
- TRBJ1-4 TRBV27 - CASSLRLGITTNEKLFF TGTGCCAGCAGTTTACGTCTAGGGATAACAACTAATGAAAAACTGTTTTTT
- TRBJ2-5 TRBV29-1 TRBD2 CSVPGTSGGVLETQYF TGCAGCGTGCCCGGGACTAGCGGGGGGGTTTTGGAGACCCAGTACTTC
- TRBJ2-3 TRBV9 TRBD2 CASSGSSGGDLDTQYF TGTGCCAGCAGCGGAAGTAGCGGGGGGGATTTGGATACGCAGTATTTT
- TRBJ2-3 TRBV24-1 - CATSDASMGWVTDTQYF TGTGCCACCAGTGATGCCTCTATGGGGTGGGTAACAGATACGCAGTATTTT
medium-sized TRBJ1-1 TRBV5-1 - CASSLNPPNTEAFF TGCGCCAGCAGCTTAAACCCCCCGAACACTGAAGCTTTCTTT
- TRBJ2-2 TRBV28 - CASSFLLLIEGGNTGELFF TGTGCCAGCAGTTTTTTGCTTCTCATAGAAGGGGGGAACACCGGGGAGCTGTTTTTT
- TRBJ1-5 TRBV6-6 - CASSQRGGSSNQPQHF TGTGCCAGCAGCCAAAGGGGGGGAAGTAGCAATCAGCCCCAGCATTTT
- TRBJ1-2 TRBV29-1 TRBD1 CSAGTGAGYTF TGCAGCGCAGGGACAGGGGCTGGCTACACCTTC
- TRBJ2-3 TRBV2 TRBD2 CASSGGGATLDTQYF TGTGCCAGCAGTGGGGGGGGAGCGACCTTAGATACGCAGTATTTT
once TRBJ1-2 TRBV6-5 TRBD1 CASSYSGTVNYGYTF TGTGCCAGCAGTTACTCCGGGACAGTTAACTATGGCTACACCTTC
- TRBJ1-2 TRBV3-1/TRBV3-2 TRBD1 CASSPRTGDGYTF TGTGCCAGCAGCCCGAGGACAGGGGATGGCTACACCTTC
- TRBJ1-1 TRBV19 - CASSSPPKGPMNTEAFF TGTGCCAGTAGTAGTCCCCCTAAGGGGCCTATGAACACTGAAGCTTTCTTT
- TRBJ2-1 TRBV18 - CASSTPPKGYEQFF TGTGCCAGCTCAACACCGCCTAAGGGGTATGAGCAGTTCTTC
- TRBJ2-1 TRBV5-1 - CASSPGANYNEQFF TGCGCCAGCAGCCCTGGAGCCAACTACAATGAGCAGTTCTTC
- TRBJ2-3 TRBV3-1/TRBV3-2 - CASSHGGDSTDTQYF TGTGCCAGCAGCCATGGTGGGGATAGCACAGATACGCAGTATTTT
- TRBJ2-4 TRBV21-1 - CASSKWRGLAAPAPHGKNIQYF TGTGCCAGCAGCAAATGGAGGGGTTTGGCTGCGCCAGCCCCCCATGGCAAAAACATTCAGTACTTC
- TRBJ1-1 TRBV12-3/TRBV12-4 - CASSLETEAFF TGTGCCAGCAGTTTGGAAACCGAAGCTTTCTTT